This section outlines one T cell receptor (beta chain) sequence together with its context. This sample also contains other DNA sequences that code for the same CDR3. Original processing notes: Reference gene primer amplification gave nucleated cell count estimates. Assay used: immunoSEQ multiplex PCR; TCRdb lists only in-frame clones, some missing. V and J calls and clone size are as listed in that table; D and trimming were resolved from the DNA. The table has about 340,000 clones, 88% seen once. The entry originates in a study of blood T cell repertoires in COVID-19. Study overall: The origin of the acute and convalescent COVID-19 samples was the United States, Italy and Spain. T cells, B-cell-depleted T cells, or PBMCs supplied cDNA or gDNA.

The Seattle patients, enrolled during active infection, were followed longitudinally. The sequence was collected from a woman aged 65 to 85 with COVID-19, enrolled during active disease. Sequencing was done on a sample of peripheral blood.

Here the CDR3 DNA reads TGTGCCACCAGTGATTCTTGGAACACCGGGGAGCTGTTTTTT. Its translation is CATSDSWNTGELFF. The chain recombines TRBV24-1 with TRBJ2-2; D remains ambiguous. This CDR3 has 14 residues. Trimming pared 2 bases from V and 1 base from J, leaving 4 bases between. Germline V gene sequence: CDR1 KGHDR, CDR2 SFDVKD.